The 28 T cell receptor beta chains in this list originate from one sample, sequenced in a study of CXCR4 blockade with PD-1 therapy in pancreatic cancer (dated 2019 in TCRdb). The protocol used for the library was the immunoSEQ multiplex PCR assay. This is the immuneACCESS table as TCRdb keeps it, with only in-frame sequences that have V and J called. A part of the clones is gone; compared with another copy, unresolved V genes explain less than half, and the rest is unexplained. The sample includes under 6,500 clones, with less than 70% observed a single time. Of the sample, about 6.6% falls within the top ten clones. The sequenced material came from tumor tissue. Receptor source: a human donor with pancreatic ductal adenocarcinoma.

The rearrangement links TRBV5-1 to TRBJ1-6; possible D gene TRBD1, 6 bases. V gave up 4 bases and J gave up 0 bases, with 11 bases separating them. This CDR3 comprises 16 residues. Germline-derived CDR1 and CDR2 are SGHRS and YFSETQ. CDR3 residues: CASSPTGSSYNSPLHF. CDR3 DNA: TGCGCCAGCAGCCCGACAGGTAGCTCCTATAATTCACCCCTCCACTTT.

This rearrangement joins TRBV19 to TRBJ1-4; D is undetermined. In germline, CDR1 is LNHDA, CDR2 SQIVND (reference sequence). Trimming took 6 bases from V and 8 from J, leaving 16 bases between them. This CDR3 is 14 amino acids long. The CDR3, as DNA: TGTGCCAGTAGCCTGGGAGGCAGAGAGGAAAAACTGTTTTTT. Protein sequence: CASSLGGREEKLFF. Supplemented by reference TRBV19 and TRBJ1-4, the full variable domain reads DGGITQSPKYLFRKEGQNVTLSCEQNLNHDAMYWYRQDPGQGLRLIYYSQIVNDFQKGDIAEGYSVSREKKESFPLTVTSAQKNPTAFYLCASSLGGREEKLFFGSGTQLSVL.

The CDR3, as DNA: TGTGCCAGTAGTATTGAGGCAGGGGCCTATGGCTACACCTTC. Protein sequence: CASSIEAGAYGYTF. The chain joins TRBV19 to TRBJ1-2; D may be TRBD1 (6 bases). Germline CDR1 reads LNHDA; CDR2 reads SQIVND (reference sequence). This CDR3 region has 14 residues. The V gene lost 3 bases and the J gene lost 4 bases, with 12 bases spanning the gap.

The chain recombines TRBV29-1 with TRBJ2-5, with D perhaps matching TRBD2 (6 bases). This CDR3 is 14 amino acids long. Per the germline V gene, CDR1 is SQVTM and CDR2 is ANQGSEA. V was cut by 6 bases and J by 1 base, with 15 bases left in between. CDR3 DNA sequence: TGCAGCGTGGTTCGCGGGGCCTCCCAAGAGACCCAGTACTTC. Translation: CSVVRGASQETQYF.

This rearrangement joins TRBV19 to TRBJ2-3; either TRBD1 or TRBD2 may supply D (6 bases each). This CDR3 is built from 15 residues. Trimming removed 5 bases from V and 5 bases from J, with 17 bases in between. Germline-derived CDR1 and CDR2 are LNHDA and SQIVND (reference sequence). The CDR3 DNA is TGTGCCAGTAGTGTGAAGGGGGGACACGGAGATACGCAGTATTTT. This gives the protein CASSVKGGHGDTQYF.

This chain connects TRBV19 to TRBJ2-2; no reliable D call. The CDR3 totals 14 residues. Trimming removed 7 bases at V and 6 bases at J, with 15 bases between. CDR1 and CDR2 from the germline V gene are LNHDA and SQIVND (reference sequence). CDR3 in amino acids: CASNPARQAGELFF. The CDR3, as DNA: TGTGCCAGTAACCCGGCGAGGCAGGCCGGGGAGCTGTTTTTT.

In this sample, this clone turned up a few times. V is TRBV6-7 and J is TRBJ1-5; D is possibly TRBD1 (6 bases). TRBV6-7 qualifies as an ORF whose function is uncertain. Trimming cost V 5 bases and J 0 bases, with 11 bases left between them. CDR3 length: 15 residues. CDR3: CASSNTGNSNQPQHF. DNA of the CDR3: TGTGCCAGCAGTAACACAGGGAATAGCAATCAGCCCCAGCATTTT.

The J gene is TRBJ1-2, the V gene TRBV28, with unresolved D. Germline-derived CDR1 and CDR2 are MDHEN and SYDVKM. The ends were cut back, 6 bases at V and 3 bases at J, with 11 bases in the middle. CDR3 length: 13 residues. The CDR3 nucleotides are TGTGCCAGCAGGGACCGGACTGACTATGGCTACACCTTC. Translating gives CASRDRTDYGYTF.

This clone showed up just a few times. V usage is TRBV19 and J usage is TRBJ1-2; D is uncertain. The CDR3 length is 15 residues. CDR1 is LNHDA and CDR2 is SQIVND in the germline V gene (reference sequence). The ends were cut back, 0 bases at V and 4 bases at J, with 12 bases in the middle. The CDR3 DNA follows: TGTGCCAGTAGTATAGAAAAATCAGGACTCTATGGCTACACCTTC. Its translation is CASSIEKSGLYGYTF.

This chain joins TRBV30 and TRBJ2-2, with 10 bases that match TRBD2. The CDR3 totals 15 residues. Germline V gene sequence: CDR1 GTSNPN, CDR2 SVGIG (reference sequence). V trimming: 0 bases; J trimming: 4 bases; junction bases outside the gene matches: 2. DNA of the CDR3: TGTGCCTGGAGTGTGCGACTAGCGGGCACCGGGGAGCTGTTTTTT. Translating gives CAWSVRLAGTGELFF.

The chain is built from TRBV28 and TRBJ2-4; possibly TRBD2 for D (6 bases). The CDR3 is 15 amino acids. Germline CDR1 reads MDHEN; CDR2 reads SYDVKM. The ends were cut back, 5 bases at V and 1 base at J, with 12 bases in the middle. CDR3 loop: CASSPLRGAKNIQYF. The CDR3 DNA reads as TGTGCCAGCAGTCCCCTTCGGGGGGCCAAAAACATTCAGTACTTC.

The chain combines TRBV7-7 with TRBJ2-4; weak D call: TRBD1 (6 bases). Per the germline V gene, CDR1 is SSHAT and CDR2 is FNYEAQ (reference sequence). The CDR3 totals 15 residues. Deletions cut 5 bases from V and 0 bases from J, with 11 bases between. CDR3 DNA sequence: TGTGCCAGCAGCGACGGGACACTAGCCAAAAACATTCAGTACTTC. Its translation: CASSDGTLAKNIQYF. The whole variable domain, filled in from reference TRBV7-7 and TRBJ2-4, reads GAGVSQSPRYKVTKRGQDVTLRCDPISSHATLYWYQQALGQGPEFLTYFNYEAQPDKSGLPSDRFSAERPEGSISTLTIQRTEQRDSAMYRCASSDGTLAKNIQYFGAGTRLSVL.

The chain uses TRBV19 and TRBJ2-1, with 9 bases fitting TRBD1. Germline CDR1 LNHDA, CDR2 SQIVND (reference sequence). The CDR3 consists of 16 residues. With 3 bases clipped from V and 3 bases from J, the junction kept 6 bases outside the gene matches. In DNA, the CDR3 is TGTGCCAGTAGTATCATAGACAGGGGGGACTACAATGAGCAGTTCTTC. This translates into CASSIIDRGDYNEQFF.

The V gene is TRBV15, the J gene TRBJ2-1; a possible D gene is TRBD1 (9 bases). V lost 1 base to trimming and J lost 7 bases, with 17 bases between them. This CDR3 has 16 amino acids. The germline V gene encodes CDR1 LNHNV and CDR2 YYDKDF (reference sequence). DNA of the CDR3: TGTGCCACCAGCAGAGCGGGGGGGACAGGGAGGAATGAGCAGTTCTTC. Protein: CATSRAGGTGRNEQFF.

This clone showed up just a few times. J is TRBJ2-5 and V is TRBV18; maybe TRBD2 (5 bases). Trimming removed 0 bases from V and 4 bases from J, with 9 bases in between. This CDR3 contains 14 residues. Germline V gene data show CDR1 as KGHSH and CDR2 as LQKENI. As DNA, the CDR3 is TGTGCCAGCTCACCACCGCTTGGAGGAGAGACCCAGTACTTC. Translated: CASSPPLGGETQYF.

This CDR3 is CATSRQAGTLIEAFF. As DNA, the CDR3 is TGTGCCACCAGCAGACAGGCCGGGACACTAATTGAAGCTTTCTTT. V is TRBV15 and J is TRBJ1-1, with D possibly being TRBD1 (6 bases). V was cut by 2 bases and J by 7 bases, with 17 bases left in between. This CDR3 region has 15 residues. Germline V gene data show CDR1 as LNHNV and CDR2 as YYDKDF (reference sequence).

The chain combines TRBV28 with TRBJ2-7, with 11 nucleotides matching TRBD1. The CDR3 extends over 16 amino acids. V lost 8 bases, J lost 3 bases, and 12 bases stayed unmatched. The V gene's germline CDR1 is MDHEN and CDR2 SYDVKM. CDR3 in amino acids: CASESLTGTGGYEQYF. The CDR3 coding sequence is TGTGCCAGCGAATCCCTAACCGGGACAGGGGGCTACGAGCAGTACTTC.

This chain uses TRBV6-7 with TRBJ2-5; 7 bases map to TRBD1. TRBV6-7 is identified as an open reading frame with a role that is uncertain. The J segment lost 5 bases and the V segment lost 5 bases, leaving 11 bases of the junction unmatched. This CDR3 is 15 amino acids long. CDR3 protein: CASSETRGLMETQYF. In DNA, the CDR3 is TGTGCCAGCAGTGAAACGAGGGGGCTGATGGAGACCCAGTACTTC.

The rearrangement joins TRBV28 to TRBJ2-7; 8 nucleotides align to TRBD1. The CDR3 has 14 amino acids. Germline V CDR1 and CDR2: MDHEN, SYDVKM. The V and J ends lost 7 bases and 3 bases, in that order; junction bases with no gene match: 8. The CDR3 region has the DNA TGTGCCAGCATTCCACTCGGGACAGGCTACGAGCAGTACTTC. Amino acids: CASIPLGTGYEQYF.

V and J are TRBV19 and TRBJ1-2; D gene uncertain. CDR3 length equals 11 residues. CDR1 and CDR2 (germline): LNHDA, SQIVND (reference sequence). Trimming took off 2 bases at V and 3 bases at J, with 1 base between the two ends. As DNA, the CDR3 is TGTGCCAGTAGTATATACTATGGCTACACCTTC. This gives the protein CASSIYYGYTF.

This clone was counted between two and nine times. The V gene is TRBV6-1, the J gene TRBJ1-2; D unresolved. Trimming cost V 1 base and J 6 bases, with 9 bases left between them. The CDR3 has 13 amino acids. CDR1 and CDR2 from the germline V gene are MNHNS and SASEGT. The CDR3, as DNA: TGTGCCAGCAGTGAAGGGCCGTCTGATGGCTACACCTTC. This sequence encodes CASSEGPSDGYTF.

The chain couples TRBV23-1 to TRBJ1-2; D is ambiguous. TRBV23-1 is designated an ORF whose function remains uncertain. V lost 3 bases to trimming and J lost 4 bases, with 9 bases between them. This CDR3 has 13 residues. The CDR3, as DNA: TGCGCCAGCAGTCAGTCGACACTCTATGGCTACACCTTC. Translation gives CASSQSTLYGYTF.

The V gene is TRBV9, the J gene TRBJ2-7; D uncertain. V lost 7 bases, J lost 3 bases, and 11 bases lay in between. Germline lookup yields CDR1 SGDLS and CDR2 YYNGEE. The CDR3 spans 12 residues. DNA of the CDR3: TGTGCCAGCCGTCAGTCCTACTACGAGCAGTACTTC. Translation: CASRQSYYEQYF.

The chain uses TRBV11-3 and TRBJ1-1, with TRBD1 as a possible D gene (5 bases). Germline loops: CDR1 SGHNT, CDR2 YENEEA. The CDR3 is made up of 15 amino acids. The V gene lost 2 bases and the J gene lost 4 bases, with 14 bases spanning the gap. The CDR3: CASSLPGTGSTEAFF. The CDR3 bases are TGTGCCAGCAGCTTACCCGGGACGGGAAGCACTGAAGCTTTCTTT. The variable domain in full, with the rest retrieved from reference TRBV11-3 and TRBJ1-1, is EAGVVQSPRYKIIEKKQPVAFWCNPISGHNTLYWYLQNLGQGPELLIRYENEEAVDDSQLPKDRFSAERLKGVDSTLKIQPAELGDSAVYLCASSLPGTGSTEAFFGQGTRLTVV.

The DNA for the CDR3 is TGCAGCGTTGAGGGTAGGATAGCGGGGAACTACGAGCAGTACTTC. Amino acids: CSVEGRIAGNYEQYF. J is TRBJ2-7 and V is TRBV29-1; 8 bases line up with TRBD2. The germline CDR1 and CDR2 sequences are SQVTM and ANQGSEA. Trimming cost V 3 bases and J 3 bases; bases outside gene matches: 10. The CDR3 has 15 residues.

The chain has TRBV19 and TRBJ2-1; D might be TRBD1 (6 bases). The CDR3 covers 15 residues. With 1 base removed from V and 8 bases from J, the gap between germline ends came to 15 bases. Germline-derived CDR1 and CDR2 are LNHDA and SQIVND (reference sequence). CDR3 bases: TGTGCCAGTAGTATAGTTGGCAGGGGTGGGGATGAGCAGTTCTTC. It encodes CASSIVGRGGDEQFF.

This rearrangement joins TRBV19 to TRBJ1-2; D is undetermined. V lost 3 bases, J lost 4 bases, and 12 bases lay in between. Germline loops: CDR1 LNHDA, CDR2 SQIVND (reference sequence). The CDR3 contains 14 residues. The CDR3 protein is CASSIYGEGYGYTF. CDR3 in DNA: TGTGCCAGTAGTATCTACGGGGAGGGCTATGGCTACACCTTC.

The chain recombines TRBV19 with TRBJ1-2; 11 nucleotides agree with TRBD1. The CDR3 has 15 amino acids. Germline CDR1 and CDR2: LNHDA and SQIVND (reference sequence). The V gene end was trimmed by 3 bases and the J gene end by 4 bases; junction bases not matched to a gene: 4. The CDR3 spells CASSIWGQGVYGYTF. In nucleotides, the CDR3 is TGTGCCAGTAGTATTTGGGGACAGGGGGTCTATGGCTACACCTTC.